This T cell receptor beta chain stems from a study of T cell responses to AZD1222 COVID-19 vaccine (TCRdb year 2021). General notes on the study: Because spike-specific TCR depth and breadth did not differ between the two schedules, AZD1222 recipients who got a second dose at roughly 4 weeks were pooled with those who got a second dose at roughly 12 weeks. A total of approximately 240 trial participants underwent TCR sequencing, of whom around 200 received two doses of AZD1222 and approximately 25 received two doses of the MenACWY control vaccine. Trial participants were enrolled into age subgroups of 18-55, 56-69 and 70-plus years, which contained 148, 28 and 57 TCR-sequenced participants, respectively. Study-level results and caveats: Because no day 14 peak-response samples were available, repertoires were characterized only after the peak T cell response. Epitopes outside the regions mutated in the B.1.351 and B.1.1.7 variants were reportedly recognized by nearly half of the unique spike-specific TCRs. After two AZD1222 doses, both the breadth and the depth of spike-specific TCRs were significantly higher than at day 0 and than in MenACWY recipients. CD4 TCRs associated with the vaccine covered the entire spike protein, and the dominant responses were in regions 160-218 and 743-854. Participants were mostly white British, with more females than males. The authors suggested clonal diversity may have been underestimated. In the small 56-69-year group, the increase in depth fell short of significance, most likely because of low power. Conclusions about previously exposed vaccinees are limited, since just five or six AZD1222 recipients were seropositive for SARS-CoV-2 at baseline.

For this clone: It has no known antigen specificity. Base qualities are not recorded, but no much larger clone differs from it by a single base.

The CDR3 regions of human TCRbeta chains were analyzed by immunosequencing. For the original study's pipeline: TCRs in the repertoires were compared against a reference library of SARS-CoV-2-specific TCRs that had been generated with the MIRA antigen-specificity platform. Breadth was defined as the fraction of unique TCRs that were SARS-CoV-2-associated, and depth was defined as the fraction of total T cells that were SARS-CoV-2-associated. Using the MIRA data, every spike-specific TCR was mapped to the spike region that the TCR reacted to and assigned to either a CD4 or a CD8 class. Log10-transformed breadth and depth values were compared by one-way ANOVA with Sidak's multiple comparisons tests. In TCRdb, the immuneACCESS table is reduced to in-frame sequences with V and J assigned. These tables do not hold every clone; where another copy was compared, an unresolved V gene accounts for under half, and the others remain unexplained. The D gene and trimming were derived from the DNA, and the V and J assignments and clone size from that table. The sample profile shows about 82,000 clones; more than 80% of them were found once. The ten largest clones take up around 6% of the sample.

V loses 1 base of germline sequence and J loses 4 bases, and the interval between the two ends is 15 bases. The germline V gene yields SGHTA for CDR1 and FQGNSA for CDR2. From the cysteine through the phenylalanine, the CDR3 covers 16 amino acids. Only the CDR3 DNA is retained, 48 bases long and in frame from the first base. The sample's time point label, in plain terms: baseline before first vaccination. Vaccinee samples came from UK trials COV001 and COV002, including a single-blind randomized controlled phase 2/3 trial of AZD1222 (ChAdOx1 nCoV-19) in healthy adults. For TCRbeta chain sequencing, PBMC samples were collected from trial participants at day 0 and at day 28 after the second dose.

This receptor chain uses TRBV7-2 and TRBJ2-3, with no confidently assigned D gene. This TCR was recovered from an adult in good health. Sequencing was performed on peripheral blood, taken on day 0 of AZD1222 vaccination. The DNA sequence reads TGTGCCAGCAGCTTAGTTCATAGCTTAGGGTCAGATACGCAGTATTTT. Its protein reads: CASSLVHSLGSDTQYF.